This T cell receptor (beta chain) stems from a study of blood T cells in healthy people across ages. This clonotype has more than one count but fewer than ten. V shed 1 base and J 0 bases; nucleotides not matched to a gene: 8. CDR3 length equals 17 residues. Per germline, CDR1 LNHNV and CDR2 YYDKDF (reference sequence). A second roughly 7 to 11 cycle PCR used barcoded and J-beta primers. The template-switch adaptor was a 5' adaptor with 12 random nucleotides. It tagged each cDNA molecule. From each sample, at least 2.5 million paired-end reads containing CDR3 were obtained. TCRdb re-derived calls from the 5' RACE reads in MiXCR, one entry per CDR3 protein. The top ten clones hold about 42% of a sample with 700,000 to 900,000 distinct CDR3 sequences, about 53% of them seen once.

This chain connects TRBV15 to TRBJ2-7, with TRBD2 identical over 8 bases. Material: blood. This TCR derives from an elderly man in good health. The CDR3 sequence: CATSRVPGGRPSYEQYF. CDR3 nucleotide sequence: TGTGCCACCAGCAGAGTCCCCGGCGGGAGGCCCTCCTACGAGCAGTACTTC.